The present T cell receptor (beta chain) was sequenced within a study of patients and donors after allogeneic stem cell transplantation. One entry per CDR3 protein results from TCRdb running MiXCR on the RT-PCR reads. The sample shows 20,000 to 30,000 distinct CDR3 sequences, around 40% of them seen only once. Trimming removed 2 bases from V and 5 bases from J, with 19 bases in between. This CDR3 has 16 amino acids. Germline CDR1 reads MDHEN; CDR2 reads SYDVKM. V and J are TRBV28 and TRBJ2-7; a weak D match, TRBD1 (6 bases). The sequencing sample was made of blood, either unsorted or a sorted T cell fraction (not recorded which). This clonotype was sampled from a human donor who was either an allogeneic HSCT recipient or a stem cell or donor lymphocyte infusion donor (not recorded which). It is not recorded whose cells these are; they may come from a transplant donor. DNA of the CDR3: TGTGCCAGCAGTTTACCTGCCAGGGGAAGGAACCACGAGCAGTACTTC. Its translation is CASSLPARGRNHEQYF.